This T cell receptor (beta chain) was sequenced in a study of blood T cell repertoires in COVID-19. Assay: immunoSEQ multiplex PCR; the TCRdb copy retains only in-frame clones and omits some. The sample yields 300,000 to 350,000 clones, approximately 86% seen once. The CDR3 length is 14 residues. J gave up 4 bases and V 3 bases, and 4 bases lay outside the gene matches. CDR1 is SGDLS, CDR2 YYNGEE, per germline. The receptor comes from a woman aged 18-29 years who had recovered from COVID-19. What was sequenced was PBMCs or T cells enriched from blood (not recorded which). This chain joins TRBV9 and TRBJ1-1; 9 bases are a match to TRBD1. As DNA, the CDR3 is TGTGCCAGCAGCGCGCAGGGACAGGGCACTGAAGCTTTCTTT. Translation: CASSAQGQGTEAFF.